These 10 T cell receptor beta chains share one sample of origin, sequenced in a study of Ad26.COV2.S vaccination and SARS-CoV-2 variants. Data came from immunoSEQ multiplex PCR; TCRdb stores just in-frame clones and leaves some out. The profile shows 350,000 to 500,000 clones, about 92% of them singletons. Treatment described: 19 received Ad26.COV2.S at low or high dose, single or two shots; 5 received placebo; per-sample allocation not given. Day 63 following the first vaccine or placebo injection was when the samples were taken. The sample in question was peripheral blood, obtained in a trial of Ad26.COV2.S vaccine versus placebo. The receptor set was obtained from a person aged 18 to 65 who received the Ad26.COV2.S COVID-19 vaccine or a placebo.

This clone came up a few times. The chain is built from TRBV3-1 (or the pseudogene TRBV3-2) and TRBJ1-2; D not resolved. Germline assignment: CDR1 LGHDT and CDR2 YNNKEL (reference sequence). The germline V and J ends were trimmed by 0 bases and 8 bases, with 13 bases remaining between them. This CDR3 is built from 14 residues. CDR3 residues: CASSQDQRVYGYTF. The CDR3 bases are TGTGCCAGCAGCCAAGATCAAAGGGTGTACGGCTACACCTTC.

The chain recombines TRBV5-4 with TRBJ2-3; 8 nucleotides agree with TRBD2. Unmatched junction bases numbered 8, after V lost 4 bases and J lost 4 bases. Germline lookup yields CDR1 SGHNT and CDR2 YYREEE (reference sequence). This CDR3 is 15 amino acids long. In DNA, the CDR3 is TGTGCCAGCAGCCCTGGGGGACTAGATCCAGATACGCAGTATTTT. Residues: CASSPGGLDPDTQYF.

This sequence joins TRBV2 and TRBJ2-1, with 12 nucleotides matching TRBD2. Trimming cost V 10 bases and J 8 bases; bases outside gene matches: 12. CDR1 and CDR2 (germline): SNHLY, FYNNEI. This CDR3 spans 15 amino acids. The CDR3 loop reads CAITGATSGSHEQFF. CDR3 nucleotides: TGTGCCATTACCGGTGCGACTAGCGGGAGTCATGAGCAGTTCTTC.

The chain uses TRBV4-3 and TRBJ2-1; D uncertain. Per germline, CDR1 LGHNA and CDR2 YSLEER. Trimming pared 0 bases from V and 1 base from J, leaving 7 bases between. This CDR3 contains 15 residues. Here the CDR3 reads CASSQDTESYNEQFF. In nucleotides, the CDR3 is TGCGCCAGCAGCCAAGACACGGAGTCCTACAATGAGCAGTTCTTC.

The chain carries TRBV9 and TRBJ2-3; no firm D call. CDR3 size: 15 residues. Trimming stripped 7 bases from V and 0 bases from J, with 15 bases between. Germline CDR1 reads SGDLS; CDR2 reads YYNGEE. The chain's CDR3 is CASDATGTSTDTQYF. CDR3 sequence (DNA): TGTGCCAGCGATGCAACTGGAACTAGCACAGATACGCAGTATTTT.

The CDR3 nucleotides read TGTGCCAGCAGCTTAGTTGCAGGGGACGCCCAAAACATTCAGTACTTC. This codes for CASSLVAGDAQNIQYF. The chain joins TRBV7-2 to TRBJ2-4; a possible D gene is TRBD1 (6 bases). CDR1 is SGHTA and CDR2 is FQGNSA in the germline V gene. CDR3 size: 16 residues. The V gene lost 1 base and the J gene lost 5 bases, with 15 bases spanning the gap.

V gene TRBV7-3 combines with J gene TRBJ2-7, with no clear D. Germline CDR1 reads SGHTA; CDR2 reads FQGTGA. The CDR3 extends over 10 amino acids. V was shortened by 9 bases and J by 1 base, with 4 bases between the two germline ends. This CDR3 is CARDSYEQYF. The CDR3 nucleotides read TGTGCCAGGGATTCCTACGAGCAGTACTTC.

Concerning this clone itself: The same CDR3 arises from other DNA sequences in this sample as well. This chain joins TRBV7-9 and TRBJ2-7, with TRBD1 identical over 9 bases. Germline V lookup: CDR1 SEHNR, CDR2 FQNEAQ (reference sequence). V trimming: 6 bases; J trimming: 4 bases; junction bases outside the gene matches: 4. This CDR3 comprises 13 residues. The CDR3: CASSLTGGYEQYF. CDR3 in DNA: TGTGCCAGCAGTTTGACAGGGGGTTACGAGCAGTACTTC.

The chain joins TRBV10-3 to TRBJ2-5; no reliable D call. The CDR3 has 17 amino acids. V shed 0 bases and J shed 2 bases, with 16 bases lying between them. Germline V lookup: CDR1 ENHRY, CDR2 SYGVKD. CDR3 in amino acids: CAISESVKTPPQETQYF. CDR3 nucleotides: TGTGCCATCAGTGAGTCGGTAAAGACTCCACCTCAAGAGACCCAGTACTTC.

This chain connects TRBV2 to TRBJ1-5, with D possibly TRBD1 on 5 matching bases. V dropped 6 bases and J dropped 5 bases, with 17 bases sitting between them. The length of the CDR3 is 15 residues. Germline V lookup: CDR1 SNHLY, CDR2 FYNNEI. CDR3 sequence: CASRMNGVGDQPQHF. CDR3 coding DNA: TGTGCCAGCAGAATGAACGGAGTAGGGGATCAGCCCCAGCATTTT.